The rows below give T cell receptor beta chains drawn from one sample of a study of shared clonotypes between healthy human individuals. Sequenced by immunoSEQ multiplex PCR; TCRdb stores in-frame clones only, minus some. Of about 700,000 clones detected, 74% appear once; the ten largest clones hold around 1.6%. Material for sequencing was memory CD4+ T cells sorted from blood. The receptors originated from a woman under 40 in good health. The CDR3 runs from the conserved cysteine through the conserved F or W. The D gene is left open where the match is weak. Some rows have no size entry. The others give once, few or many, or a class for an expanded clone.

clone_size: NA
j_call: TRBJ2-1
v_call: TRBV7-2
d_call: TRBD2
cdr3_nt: TGTGCCAGCAGCTTAGCGGGGGGGACGGGTGAGCAGTTCTTC
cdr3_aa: CASSLAGGTGEQFF

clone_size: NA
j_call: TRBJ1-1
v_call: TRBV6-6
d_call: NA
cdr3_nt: TGTGCCAGCAGTAGCCCAGGGCTAAGTGGGACTGAAGCTTTCTTT
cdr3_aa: CASSSPGLSGTEAFF

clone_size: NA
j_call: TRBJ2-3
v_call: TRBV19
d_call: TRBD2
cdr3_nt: TGTGCCAGTAGTACCGGACTAGCGGGAGGCTCAGATACGCAGTATTTT
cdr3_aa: CASSTGLAGGSDTQYF

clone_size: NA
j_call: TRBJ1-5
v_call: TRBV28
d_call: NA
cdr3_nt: TGTGCCAGCAGTTTATCATCCCTTAATCAGCCCCAGCATTTT
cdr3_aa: CASSLSSLNQPQHF

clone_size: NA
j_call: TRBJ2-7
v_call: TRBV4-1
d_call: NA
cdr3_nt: TGCGCCAGCAGCCAAGTCCGGGGTACCGAGCAGTACTTC
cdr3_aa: CASSQVRGTEQYF

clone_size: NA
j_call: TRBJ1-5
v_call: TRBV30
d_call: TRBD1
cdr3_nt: TGTGCCTGGAGCCGGACAGGGGACAATCAGCCCCAGCATTTT
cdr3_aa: CAWSRTGDNQPQHF

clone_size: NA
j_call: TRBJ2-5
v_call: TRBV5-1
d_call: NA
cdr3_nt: TGCGCCAGCAGCCCGGTGGGCAATCAAGAGACCCAGTACTTC
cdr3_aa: CASSPVGNQETQYF

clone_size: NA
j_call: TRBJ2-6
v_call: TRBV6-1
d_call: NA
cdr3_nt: TGTGCCAGCAGTGAAGACCTCCTCTCTGGGGCCAACGTCCTGACTTTC
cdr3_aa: CASSEDLLSGANVLTF

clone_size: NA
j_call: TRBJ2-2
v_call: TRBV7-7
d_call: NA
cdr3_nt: TGTGCCAGCAGCCGAGGAGGGAACGGGGAGCTGTTTTTT
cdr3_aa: CASSRGGNGELFF

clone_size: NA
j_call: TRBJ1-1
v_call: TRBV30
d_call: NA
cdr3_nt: TGTGCCTGGAGTCGTAACGGCGACACTGAAGCTTTCTTT
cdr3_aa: CAWSRNGDTEAFF

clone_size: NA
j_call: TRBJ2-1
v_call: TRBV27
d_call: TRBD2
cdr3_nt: TGTGCCAGCAGACTTCTAGCGGGAGGGCTCAATGAGCAGTTCTTC
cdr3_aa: CASRLLAGGLNEQFF

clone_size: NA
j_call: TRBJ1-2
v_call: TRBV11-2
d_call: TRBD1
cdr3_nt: TGTGCCAGTGCTTTCGGGACAGGGTATGGATACACCTTC
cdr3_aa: CASAFGTGYGYTF

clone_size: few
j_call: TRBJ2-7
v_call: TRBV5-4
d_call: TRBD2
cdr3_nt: TGTGCCAGCAGCGGGGGACTAGCGGGGTTCTACGAGCAGTACTTC
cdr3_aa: CASSGGLAGFYEQYF

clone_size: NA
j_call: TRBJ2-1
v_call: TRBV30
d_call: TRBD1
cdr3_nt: TGTGCCTTCCTAAGACAGGGGGCTAGTTACAATGAGCAGTTCTTC
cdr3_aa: CAFLRQGASYNEQFF

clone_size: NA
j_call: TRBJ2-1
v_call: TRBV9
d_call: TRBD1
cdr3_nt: TGTGCCAGCAGCCACGAAACAGGGGCTTCTGGGATGGTATATGAGCAGTTCTTC
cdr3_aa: CASSHETGASGMVYEQFF

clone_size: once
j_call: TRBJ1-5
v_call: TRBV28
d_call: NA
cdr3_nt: TGTGCCAGCAGTTTATGGCAGGGTGGAGTATGGAGCAATCAGCCCCAGCATTTT
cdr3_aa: CASSLWQGGVWSNQPQHF

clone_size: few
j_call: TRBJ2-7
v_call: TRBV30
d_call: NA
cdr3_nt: TGTGCCTGGAGCCTAAATCAGGGGGGGAAGTACTTC
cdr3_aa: CAWSLNQGGKYF

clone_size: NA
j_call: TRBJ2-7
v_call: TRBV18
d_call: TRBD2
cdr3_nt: TGTGCCAGCTCACCACCGAGACTAGCGGGAGTACGTAACGAGCAGTACTTC
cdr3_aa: CASSPPRLAGVRNEQYF